The clone carrying this T cell receptor (beta chain) was seen a few times. Its antigen is currently unknown. This entry belongs to a study of blood T cells in healthy people across ages. About the study: About one barcoded TCR beta cDNA was captured per two T cells.

The CDR3 is 15 residues long. In germline, CDR1 is SGHRS, CDR2 YFSETQ. V was trimmed by 5 bases and J by 0 bases, leaving 13 bases between them. Study conclusions and caveats: Strong correlation existed between TCR beta diversity and naive T cell percentage. Donor CMV status was unknown, possibly confounding expanded clonotype changes.

Combining a sample-barcoded 5' primer with a J-beta primer mix, a second PCR ran for about 7 to 11 cycles. Any given sample supplied a minimum of 3 million CDR3-containing paired-end reads. One entry per CDR3 protein results from TCRdb running MiXCR on the 5' RACE reads. The sample holds around 320,000 distinct CDR3 sequences; 25% to 30% are singletons and the top ten take around 29%. The sequence was obtained from a woman aged 65 to 85 in good health. Sample: blood. The chain carries TRBV5-1 and TRBJ2-3; D is ambiguous. Here the CDR3 DNA reads TGCGCCAGCAGAAGTTCCCCGATTAGCACAGATACGCAGTATTTT. It translates to CASRSSPISTDTQYF.